This T cell receptor (beta chain) was sequenced for a study of T cell responses to AZD1222 COVID-19 vaccine. TCRdb's table, derived via immunoSEQ multiplex PCR, lists solely in-frame clones and lacks some. The table shows about 88,000 clones, with about nine tenths occurring only once. V was pared by 4 bases and J by 1 base, with 13 bases between. CDR3 length equals 15 residues. Germline CDR1 SGHVS, CDR2 FNYEAQ. This clone was detected only once. Its antigen is unknown. Study-wide points: Reportedly, nearly half of unique spike TCRs recognized epitopes outside B.1.351/B.1.1.7 mutations. Dominant at 160-218 and 743-854, vaccine-associated CD4 TCRs also spanned spike.

This TCR was recovered from an adult who received the AZD1222 COVID-19 vaccine. The source material was peripheral blood, sampled 28 days after the second AZD1222 dose. This rearrangement joins TRBV7-6 to TRBJ1-1; weak D call: TRBD1 (5 bases). The CDR3 DNA reads as TGTGCCAGCAGCTCAGGGTCGAGACAGAACACTGAAGCTTTCTTT. This encodes CASSSGSRQNTEAFF. The full variable domain, completed using reference TRBV7-6 and TRBJ1-1, is GAGVSQSPRYKVTKRGQDVALRCDPISGHVSLYWYRQALGQGPEFLTYFNYEAQQDKSGLPNDRFSAERPEGSISTLTIQRTEQRDSAMYRCASSSGSRQNTEAFFGQGTRLTVV.